These 5 T cell receptor beta chains share one sample of origin, sequenced in a study of cytomegalovirus exposure and HLA in healthy donors. PCR was performed using 60 Vbeta and 13 Jbeta primers. Repertoires were generated with immunoSEQ multiplex PCR, while TCRdb's copy carries only in-frame clones and drops some. The sample records 90,000 to 150,000 clones, around 75% being singletons. The sample comprised PBMCs. These receptors all come from a woman aged 40 to 50 in good health and CMV-seropositive.

The chain has TRBV23-1 and TRBJ1-6, with D possibly TRBD1 on 6 matching bases. TRBV23-1 is treated as an ORF (open reading frame) with a function not yet certain. There are 16 residues in the CDR3. V lost 3 bases to trimming and J lost 7 bases, with 16 bases between them. CDR3: CASSQSVQGYNSPLHF. The CDR3 DNA is TGCGCCAGCAGTCAGAGCGTACAGGGTTACAATTCACCCCTCCACTTT.

This clone was observed a handful of times. The junction departs from the called germline gene at one end, perhaps through a read error. The chain has TRBV7-9 and TRBJ1-1; D is perhaps TRBD1 (6 bases). There are 12 residues in the CDR3. Germline V lookup: CDR1 SEHNR, CDR2 FQNEAQ (reference sequence). The CDR3 coding sequence is TGTTCCAGCAGCTTAGGGGGGGTTGAAGCTTTCTTT. As protein: CSSSLGGVEAFF.

The chain employs TRBV4-2 and TRBJ1-1; TRBD1 is a possible D gene (6 bases). Germline V CDR1 and CDR2: LGHNA, YNFKEQ. This CDR3 spans 14 amino acids. Deletions cut 4 bases from V and 5 bases from J, with 14 bases between. CDR3 in DNA: TGTGCCAGCAGCCCTTCAGGGGTGAGGACTGAAGCTTTCTTT. It yields the protein CASSPSGVRTEAFF.

This clone was observed a handful of times. The chain recombines TRBV25-1 with TRBJ1-5; no clear D. The CDR3 sequence is 14 residues long. The germline V gene encodes CDR1 MGHDK and CDR2 SYGVNS. Trimming left V 3 bases short and J 7 bases short, with 13 bases between. CDR3 protein: CASSDKGARQPQHF. The CDR3 region has the DNA TGTGCCAGCAGTGATAAGGGAGCTAGGCAGCCCCAGCATTTT. The full variable domain, completed using reference TRBV25-1 and TRBJ1-5, is EADIYQTPRYLVIGTGKKITLECSQTMGHDKMYWYQQDPGMELHLIHYSYGVNSTEKGDLSSESTVSRIRTEHFPLTLESARPSHTSQYLCASSDKGARQPQHFGDGTRLSIL.

The gene calls are TRBV5-6 and TRBJ2-7; D unresolved. This CDR3 is 12 amino acids long. V was shortened by 2 bases and J by 5 bases, with 8 bases between the two germline ends. Per germline, CDR1 SGHDT and CDR2 YYEEEE. The CDR3 here is CASSLNPDEQYF. The CDR3 nucleotides are TGTGCCAGCAGCTTAAACCCGGACGAGCAGTACTTC.